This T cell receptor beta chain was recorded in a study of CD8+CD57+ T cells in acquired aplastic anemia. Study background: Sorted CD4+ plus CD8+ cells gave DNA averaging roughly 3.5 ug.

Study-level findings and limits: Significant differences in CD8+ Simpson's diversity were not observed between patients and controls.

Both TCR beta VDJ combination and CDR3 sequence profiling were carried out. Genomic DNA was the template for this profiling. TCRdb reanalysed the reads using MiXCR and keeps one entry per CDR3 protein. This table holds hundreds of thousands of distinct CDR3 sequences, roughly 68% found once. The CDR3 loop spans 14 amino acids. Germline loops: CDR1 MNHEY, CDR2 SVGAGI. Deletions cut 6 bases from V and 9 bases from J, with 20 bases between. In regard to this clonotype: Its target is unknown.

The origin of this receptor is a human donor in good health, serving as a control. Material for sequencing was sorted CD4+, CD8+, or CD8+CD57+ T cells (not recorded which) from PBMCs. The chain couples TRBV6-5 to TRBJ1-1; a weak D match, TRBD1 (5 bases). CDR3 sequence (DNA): TGTGCCAGCAGCCCTGGGGCAGGGAGGTCCCAAGCTTTCTTT. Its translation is CASSPGAGRSQAFF.